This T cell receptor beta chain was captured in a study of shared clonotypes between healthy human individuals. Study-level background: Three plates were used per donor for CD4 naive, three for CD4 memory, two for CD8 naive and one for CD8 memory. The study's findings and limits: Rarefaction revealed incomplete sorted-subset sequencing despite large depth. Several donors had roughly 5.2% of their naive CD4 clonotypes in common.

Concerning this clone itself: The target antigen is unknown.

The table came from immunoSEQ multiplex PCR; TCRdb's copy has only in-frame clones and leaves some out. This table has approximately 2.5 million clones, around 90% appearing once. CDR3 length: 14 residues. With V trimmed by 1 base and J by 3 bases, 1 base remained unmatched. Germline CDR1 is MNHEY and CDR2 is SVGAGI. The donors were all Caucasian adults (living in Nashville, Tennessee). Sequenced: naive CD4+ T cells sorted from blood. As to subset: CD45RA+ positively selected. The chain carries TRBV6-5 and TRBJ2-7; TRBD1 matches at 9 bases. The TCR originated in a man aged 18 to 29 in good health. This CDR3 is CASSYWGQGYEQYF. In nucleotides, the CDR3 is TGTGCCAGCAGTTACTGGGGACAGGGCTACGAGCAGTACTTC.